This T cell receptor beta chain originates from a study of immune evolution from preneoplasia to lung adenocarcinoma (dated by TCRdb to the early 2020s). Regarding the research as a whole: HLA loss of heterozygosity was observed in about 7%, 15% and 30% of AIS, MIA and ADC lesions, respectively, and was not observed in any AAH lesions. TCR sequencing data came from 51 patients. The study reported that roughly 110 samples were used for TCR sequencing. The study used immune gene expression, TCR sequencing and multiplex immunofluorescence to profile the immune contexture of lung adenocarcinoma precursors and invasive adenocarcinoma. The overall cohort was made up of some 49 patients with pulmonary nodules who had surgical resection. Resected precursor lesions (AAH, AIS, MIA) and invasive adenocarcinomas were each compared against paired morphologically normal lung tissue. The immune data were integrated with whole exome sequencing and methylation data obtained from the same cohort of nodules. POLYSOLVER was used to infer Class I HLA alleles from exome data, while LOHHLA was used to detect allele-specific HLA loss. Sample size was determined by specimen availability and not by a prior power calculation. Broad study findings and their caveats: Clonality was highest in normal lung, while later-stage lesions appeared to show lower clonality but higher T cell density and diversity. All patients were from Japan and China, so applicability to Western populations was uncertain. The findings were based on association rather than direct causation, and larger cohorts with long-term follow-up and longitudinal biopsies were deemed needed. Top T cell clone frequencies were highest in normal lung and appeared to decrease progressively from AAH through AIS, MIA and invasive adenocarcinoma. T cell clonality was highest in KRAS-mutant nodules compared with EGFR-mutant or double wild-type lesions.

Details on this clone: What antigen it recognizes has not been identified. Within one base of it there is no much larger clone, and no base qualities were kept.

Patients underwent resection in Japan or China between about 2014 and 2018. Two lung cancer pathologists independently confirmed the histologic diagnosis of each case on H&E slides. To enrich premalignant or tumor cells for nucleic acid extraction, macro-dissection was performed after pathologic assessment. DNA was isolated from FFPE tissue using the AllPrep DNA/RNA FFPE Kit. The germline V gene encodes CDR1 MNHEY and CDR2 SVGAGI. V and J are truncated by 10 bases and 4 bases respectively, leaving an intervening sequence of 13 bases. The CDR3 holds 12 amino acids from the cysteine to the phenylalanine. The kept DNA is CDR3 alone, 36 bases in frame from the first base. The immunoSEQ hsTCRbeta Kit was used to sequence TCR beta CDR3 regions from DNA. Per the authors' processing: TCR sequencing data were analysed with the ImmunoSEQ Analyzer. T cell clonality was calculated on productive rearrangements as 1 minus Pielou's evenness. T cell diversity was measured with the inverse Simpson index on productive templates. T cell density was defined as TCR beta template counts normalized to usable DNA, with usable DNA estimated by amplification and sequencing of housekeeping genes. TCR metrics were compared across histologic stages using two-sided Kruskal-Wallis tests. Entries here come from immuneACCESS through TCRdb and include only in-frame sequences with V and J called. Some clones fail to appear in such tables; in the studies checked, an unresolved V gene covers under half of the shortfall, and the cause of the remainder is unknown. V and J calls and clone size are given by that table; D and trimming were obtained from the DNA. The sample profile shows about 9,600 clones; about four fifths of them were found once. Jointly, the top ten make up 4.8% of the sample.

The source of this sequence is a person between 70 and 80 years old with lung adenocarcinoma. The sequencing sample was made of FFPE minimally invasive lung adenocarcinoma tissue. This specimen's cell subset or site label, interpreted: micro-invasive lung adenocarcinoma (MIA). The chain couples TRBV6-5 to TRBJ1-2, and TRBD1 may be the D gene, going by 5 matching bases. The CDR3 reads as follows: CATHSGVYGYTF. Here is the DNA: TGTGCCACACACTCGGGGGTCTATGGCTACACCTTC.